This section outlines one TCR beta chain sequence together with its context. Its antigen is as yet unknown. This specimen belongs to a study of cytomegalovirus exposure and HLA in healthy donors. Study findings and constraints: In the roughly 120 validation repertoires, just under 95% of cluster scores exceeded 0, per a later analysis. Researchers reported that three CMV-associated chains were confirmed in vitro as CMV antigen-specific.

An approximately 120-subject validation cohort, separate from the approximately 610-subject first cohort, supplied the donors. Clones were read by immunoSEQ multiplex PCR, and TCRdb kept only the in-frame ones, dropping some. The sample includes fewer than 200,000 clones, around nine tenths of them seen just once. This clonotype was obtained from a man younger than 30 in good health and CMV-seropositive. The specimen was PBMCs.

The CDR3 loop reads CASSFRGARTEAFF. As DNA, the CDR3 is TGTGCCAGCAGCTTTCGGGGGGCGAGGACTGAAGCTTTCTTT. The chain couples TRBV28 to TRBJ1-1; possible D gene TRBD1, 6 bases. The ends were cut back, 6 bases at V and 5 bases at J, with 16 bases in the middle. The germline CDR1 and CDR2 sequences are MDHEN and SYDVKM. This CDR3 region has 14 residues.